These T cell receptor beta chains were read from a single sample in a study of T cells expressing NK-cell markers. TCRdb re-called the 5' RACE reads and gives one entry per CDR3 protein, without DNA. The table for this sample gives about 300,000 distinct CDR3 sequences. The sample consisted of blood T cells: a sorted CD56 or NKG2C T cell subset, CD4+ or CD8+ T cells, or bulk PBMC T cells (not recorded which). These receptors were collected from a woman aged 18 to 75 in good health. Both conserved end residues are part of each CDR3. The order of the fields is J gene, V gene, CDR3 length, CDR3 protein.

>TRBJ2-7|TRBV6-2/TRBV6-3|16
CASKGRGSPESYEQYF
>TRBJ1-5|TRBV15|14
CATSTGQVHQPQHF
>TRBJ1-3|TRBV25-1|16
CASSEKGSRSGNTIYF
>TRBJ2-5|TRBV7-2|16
CASSLDLGGVVETQYF
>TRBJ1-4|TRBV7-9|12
CASTLLQVPSQF
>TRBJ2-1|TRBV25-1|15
CASSEFSQGQNEQFF
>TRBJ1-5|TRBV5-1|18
CATTTRPPGGSRDQPQHF
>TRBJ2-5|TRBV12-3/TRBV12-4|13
CASSFRGEETQYF
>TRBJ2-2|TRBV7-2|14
CASRGGRNTGELFF
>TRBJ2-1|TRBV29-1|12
CSVAIGDSVRFF
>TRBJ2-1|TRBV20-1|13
CSAPGQEYNEQFF
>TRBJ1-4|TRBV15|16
CATSRDRTATNEKLFF
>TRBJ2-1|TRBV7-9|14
CASSLDTHGNEQFF
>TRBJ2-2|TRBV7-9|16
CASNPSGMGGTGELFF
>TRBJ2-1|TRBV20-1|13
CSARNPLANEQFF
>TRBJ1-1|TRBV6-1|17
CASRLREGAMWNTEAFF
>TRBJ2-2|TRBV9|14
CASSEYGQDGELFF
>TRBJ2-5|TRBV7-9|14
CASSLGVGAETQYF
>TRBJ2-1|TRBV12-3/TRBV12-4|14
CASSSSGGWREQFF
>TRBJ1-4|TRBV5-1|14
CASSLMTGGEKLFF
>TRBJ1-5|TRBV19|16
CASSNLGPQGNQPQHF
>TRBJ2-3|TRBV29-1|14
CSVALAGGTDTQYF
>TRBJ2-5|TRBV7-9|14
CASSLGGIQETQYF
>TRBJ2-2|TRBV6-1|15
CASRNDRGVTGELFF
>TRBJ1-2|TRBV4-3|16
CASSQDEWSGAYGYTF
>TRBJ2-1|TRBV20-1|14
CSAFDRVIGNEQFF
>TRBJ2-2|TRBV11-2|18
CASSPHLAGGPNTGELFF
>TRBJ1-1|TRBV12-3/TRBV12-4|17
CASSSTGRRSKTTEAFF
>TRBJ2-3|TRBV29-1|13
CSAGYWSTDTQYF
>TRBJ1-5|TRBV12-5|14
CASGLGTGNQPQHF
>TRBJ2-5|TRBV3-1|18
CASSQDPPGQGARETQYF
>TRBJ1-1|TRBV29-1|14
CSVPRGPAGIEAFF
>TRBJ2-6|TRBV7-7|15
CASSQGGPGANVLTF
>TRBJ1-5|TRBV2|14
CASILDRASQPQHF
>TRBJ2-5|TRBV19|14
CASRPGLAGETQYF
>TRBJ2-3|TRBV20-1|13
CSARDPNTDTQYF
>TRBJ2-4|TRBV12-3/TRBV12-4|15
CASTLTRMSKNIQYF
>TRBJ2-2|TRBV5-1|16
CASSLVSGTNTGELFF
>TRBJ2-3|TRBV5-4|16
CASSLLAGLPTDTQYF
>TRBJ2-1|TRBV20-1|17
CSARELAGGISYNEQFF
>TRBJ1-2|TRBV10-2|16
CASSEGNHPGRGGYTF
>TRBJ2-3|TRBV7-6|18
CASSKNPGTSGGTDTQYF
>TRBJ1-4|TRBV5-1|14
CASSPGTGVEKLFF
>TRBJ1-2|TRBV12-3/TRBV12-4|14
CASSLEGTGNGYTF
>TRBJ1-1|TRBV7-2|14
CASSYQVGRTEAFF